This TCR beta chain was captured by sequencing in a study of T cells in women clearing cervical HPV infection (dated by TCRdb to between 2017 and 2018). Broadly, across the study: The cases were about two dozen women with histologically confirmed HPV16-related CIN3 or worse, and 2 of those women had invasive cancers. Five blinded duplicates per group were added as quality controls, so that approximately 60 samples were obtained: around 50 participants and roughly ten replicates. Cases and controls were matched on age within five years and on year of sample collection. In the parent cohort, fewer than 13,000 women aged 18 or older were enrolled in Guanacaste, Costa Rica, during about 1992 to 1994 and were followed for more than 6 years. Because only a few women had HLA typing data, the possibility that HLA type acted as a confounder could not be ruled out. The exploratory proof-of-principle case-control study was nested within the Guanacaste HPV Natural History Study in Costa Rica and compared TCR repertoires across cervical HPV16 outcomes. Cases had a median age of roughly 36 years and controls had a median age of 38, with no significant differences in baseline characteristics. Blood from cases was drawn at the visit where the lesion was first identified, while blood from controls was drawn once the infection was no longer detected. Among cases, blood sampling came a median of roughly 150 days after lesion detection, with an interquartile range of about 80 to 220 days. The controls were around 25 women whose single incident HPV16 infection cleared within 12 months with no development of precancer or cancer. Results and caveats for the whole study, not just this receptor: Across sequencing depths, CIN3+ cases showed significantly higher TCR repertoire richness than controls, but evenness did not differ between the groups. Random forest classifiers combining richness and V gene abundances distinguished cases from controls with an estimated AUC of just under 0.85. T-cell numbers per sample were unknown, so richness differences could reflect varying T-cell content rather than repertoire biology. Lower TRBV6-7 relative abundance was observed in cases than in controls (0.11% versus 0.16%; Bonferroni P = 0.0008). Whether associations preceded infection or resulted from infection could not be shown with the cross-sectional design, and effector/memory subsets and HPV-specific T cells were not isolated.

CDR1 and CDR2 (DFQATT, SNEGSKA) derive from the germline V gene (reference sequence). From its cysteine to its phenylalanine, the CDR3 spans 13 amino acids. The CDR3 was read in part: 30 bases, with the frame set at base 1. Every participant had a single incident cervical HPV16 infection, and prevalent HPV16 infections were excluded. Cervical HPV DNA was detected with MY09/MY11 PCR, and genotyping was done by dot-blot hybridization. About 15 mL of heparinized blood were centrifuged, and the buffy coat was split into aliquots, frozen at -30 degrees C, and then kept at -80 degrees C. Genomic DNA was extracted from buffy coat specimens using QIAGEN kits. Comment on this clone: Its antigen has not been determined. Read data end 3 residues before the CDR3 end; the end is taken from the germline J gene.

The immunoSEQ assay used multiplex PCR to amplify TCR beta CDR3 regions from an average of roughly 1,200 ng of genomic DNA per sample. The assay corrected primer bias using a complete synthetic TCR repertoire to establish an amplification baseline. Amplicons were sequenced on the Illumina platform. Per the authors' processing: Sequences were error-corrected by clustering with frequency ratios and a modified nearest-neighbor algorithm, then analyzed in the immunoSEQ Analyzer with IMGT gene definitions. At each rarefaction depth, TCR richness and evenness were averaged across 20 rarefaction repeats, and any sample with fewer sequences than the depth was left out. Relative abundances of V, D and J genes were compared between groups using Wilcoxon rank sum tests, with FDR correction applied. In the blinded duplicates, the intraclass correlation was around 96% for TCR richness and averaged 76.4% across around 70 gene segments. Here the immuneACCESS table is served through TCRdb, limited to in-frame sequences with V and J called. Missing clones are a known gap in these copies; in checked studies unresolved V genes cover under half, and the rest lacks a known reason. Clone size and V and J calls were adopted from that table, with D and trimming inferred from the DNA. The data table for this sample lists 30,000 to 45,000 clones. Of the sample, about 1.5% falls within the top ten clones.

This receptor was obtained from a woman between 18 and 69 years old with a cervical HPV16 infection that either progressed to CIN3+ or cleared (not recorded which). The specimen sequenced was blood buffy coat. The chain links TRBV20-1 with TRBJ2-2; the D region possibly corresponds to TRBD1 (5 bases align). The part of the CDR3 DNA that was read is TGCAGTGCTAGGCTACAGGTCGATTCACCG. The translation is CSARLQVDSP. The whole CDR3 sequence reads CSARLQVDSPLFF.